This paragraph covers one TCR beta chain sequence. No antigen is known for it. The entry originates in a study of shared clonotypes between healthy human individuals. For the study at large: The plates for each donor numbered three CD4 naive, three CD4 memory, two CD8 naive and one CD8 memory. Findings and limits, study-wide: Investigators collected only blood, and repertoires in tissues likely differ.

V dropped 6 bases and J dropped 3 bases, with 17 bases sitting between them. Germline CDR1 MDHEN, CDR2 SYDVKM. The CDR3 has 15 amino acids. Generated by immunoSEQ multiplex PCR, the TCRdb table keeps only in-frame clones and is missing some. This table holds about 2.4 million clones, around nine tenths found once. Sequencing input: naive CD4+ T cells sorted from blood. Subset indicated: CD45RA+ positively selected. The clonotype was recovered from a young man in good health. J is TRBJ1-2 and V is TRBV28; the D gene is possibly TRBD1 (6 bases). As DNA, the CDR3 is TGTGCCAGCAGCCGCCTCGACAGGAGCCACTATGGCTACACCTTC. Encoded protein: CASSRLDRSHYGYTF.